One and the same sample provided the 32 T cell receptor beta chains below, sequenced in a study of control samples from healthy donors and cancer patients (dated by TCRdb to 2018 to 2020). The method was the immunoSEQ multiplex PCR assay. TCRdb carries this immuneACCESS record with in-frame sequences only. Its versions omit some clonotypes, under half of them owing to an unresolved V gene in the studies checked, with the rest unexplained. A total of more than 60,000 clones appear in this sample, around 90% of them only once. Over 8% of the sample is taken by the ten largest. The sequenced sample was PBMCs. Receptors originate from a woman aged 45 to 65 with colorectal cancer.

The J gene is TRBJ1-5, the V gene TRBV29-1; the match to TRBD1 covers 7 bases. The trim removed 7 bases at V and 2 bases at J, leaving 5 bases unmatched. Germline CDR1 and CDR2: SQVTM and ANQGSEA. This CDR3 has 13 amino acids. The CDR3 region is CSARQGGNQPQHF. For the CDR3, the DNA is TGCAGCGCGCGACAGGGAGGCAATCAGCCCCAGCATTTT.

V usage is TRBV29-1 and J usage is TRBJ1-2; 11 bases map to TRBD1. V shed 7 bases, J shed 7 bases, and the junction held 14 bases outside the gene matches. Germline V gives CDR1 SQVTM, CDR2 ANQGSEA. The CDR3 spans 15 residues. Here the CDR3 reads CSARDRGYMVGGYTF. The DNA of the CDR3 is TGCAGCGCGAGGGACAGGGGGTACATGGTTGGTGGCTACACCTTC. The variable domain in full, completed from reference TRBV29-1 and TRBJ1-2, reads SAVISQKPSRDICQRGTSLTIQCQVDSQVTMMFWYRQQPGQSLTLIATANQGSEATYESGFVIDKFPISRPNLTFSTLTVSNMSPEDSSIYLCSARDRGYMVGGYTFGSGTRLTVV.

The rearrangement links TRBV9 to TRBJ2-3; D is perhaps TRBD1 (6 bases). Between the trimmed V and J ends, which lost 3 bases and 2 bases, there was a span of 13 bases. Germline V gene sequence: CDR1 SGDLS, CDR2 YYNGEE. The CDR3 extends over 15 amino acids. CDR3 nucleotide sequence: TGTGCCAGCAGCGCCGGGACATACCTCACAGATACGCAGTATTTT. Encoded protein: CASSAGTYLTDTQYF.

This clone came up once. The V and J genes are TRBV19 and TRBJ1-5, with 8 bases identical to TRBD1. Germline V CDR1 and CDR2: LNHDA, SQIVND (reference sequence). With 6 bases clipped from V and 0 bases from J, the junction kept 4 bases outside the gene matches. The CDR3 extends over 15 amino acids. The CDR3 sequence is CASSGTGHSNQPQHF. Here the CDR3 DNA reads TGTGCCAGTAGCGGGACAGGCCATAGCAATCAGCCCCAGCATTTT.

The V gene is TRBV27, the J gene TRBJ2-2; 8 bases line up with TRBD1. J gave up 7 bases and V 3 bases, and 7 bases lay outside the gene matches. Germline CDR1 is MNHEY and CDR2 is SMNVEV (reference sequence). The CDR3 totals 15 residues. The CDR3 nucleotides are TGTGCCAGCAGTTTCGAGGACAGGGCGTTCGGGGAGCTGTTTTTT. Translation gives CASSFEDRAFGELFF.

The chain combines TRBV7-2 with TRBJ2-5; no clear D gene. In germline, CDR1 is SGHTA, CDR2 FQGNSA. The V gene lost 1 base and the J gene lost 2 bases, with 5 bases spanning the gap. CDR3 length: 13 amino acids. CDR3 in DNA: TGTGCCAGCAGCTTAGTTCAGCAAGAGACCCAGTACTTC. This codes for CASSLVQQETQYF.

The chain combines TRBV5-1 with TRBJ2-2; 10 bases are a match to TRBD1. The germline CDR1 and CDR2 sequences are SGHRS and YFSETQ. The V segment lost 4 bases and the J segment 4 bases; nucleotides outside the gene matches: 4. The CDR3 is 15 residues long. CDR3 in DNA: TGCGCCAGCAGCCCGGACAGGGGGGGCACCGGGGAGCTGTTTTTT. This codes for CASSPDRGGTGELFF.

J is TRBJ2-3 and V is TRBV7-9; TRBD2 matches 9 bases. The CDR3 runs 16 residues. V lost 6 bases and J lost 2; bases outside the gene matches: 9. The germline V gene has CDR1 SEHNR and CDR2 FQNEAQ (reference sequence). This CDR3 is CASSPETSGITDTQYF. Written as DNA, the CDR3 is TGTGCCAGCAGTCCAGAGACTAGCGGAATCACAGATACGCAGTATTTT. Complete variable domain (other parts from reference TRBV7-9 and TRBJ2-3): DTGVSQNPRHKITKRGQNVTFRCDPISEHNRLYWYRQTLGQGPEFLTYFQNEAQLEKSRLLSDRFSAERPKGSFSTLEIQRTEQGDSAMYLCASSPETSGITDTQYFGPGTRLTVL.

This clone was detected only once. This chain links TRBV10-2 with TRBJ2-2; D not certain. Germline assignment: CDR1 WSHSY and CDR2 SAAADI. V dropped 6 bases and J dropped 2 bases, with 16 bases sitting between them. CDR3 length: 16 residues. The CDR3 DNA reads TGCGCCAGCAGAGGCGGCAGGTCTTATAACACCGGGGAGCTGTTTTTT. As protein: CASRGGRSYNTGELFF.

The rearrangement links TRBV5-1 to TRBJ1-1; possible D gene TRBD1, 6 bases. Trimming took 4 bases from V and 5 from J, leaving 9 bases between them. Germline assignment: CDR1 SGHRS and CDR2 YFSETQ. This CDR3 region has 12 residues. The CDR3 region has the DNA TGCGCCAGCAGCGCAGGGGAAACTGAAGCTTTCTTT. Its protein is CASSAGETEAFF. Full variable domain (missing parts from reference TRBV5-1 and TRBJ1-1): KAGVTQTPRYLIKTRGQQVTLSCSPISGHRSVSWYQQTPGQGLQFLFEYFSETQRNKGNFPGRFSGRQFSNSRSEMNVSTLELGDSALYLCASSAGETEAFFGQGTRLTVV.

The chain joins TRBV30 to TRBJ2-2, with TRBD1 matching 9 bases. Unmatched junction bases numbered 5, after V lost 5 bases and J lost 7 bases. Germline CDR1 reads GTSNPN; CDR2 reads SVGIG (reference sequence). CDR3 size: 13 residues. CDR3 region: CAWVTGGFGELFF. The DNA of the CDR3 is TGTGCCTGGGTAACAGGGGGCTTCGGGGAGCTGTTTTTT.

This sequence joins TRBV7-9 and TRBJ1-4, with no clear D. This CDR3 contains 14 residues. The germline V and J ends were trimmed by 6 bases and 4 bases, with 12 bases remaining between them. CDR1 and CDR2 from the germline V gene are SEHNR and FQNEAQ (reference sequence). CDR3: CASRSLGFNEKLFF. In nucleotides, the CDR3 is TGTGCCAGCAGAAGCCTCGGTTTTAATGAAAAACTGTTTTTT.

The chain combines TRBV2 with TRBJ2-3; TRBD2 is a possible D gene (7 bases). The V gene lost 8 bases and the J gene lost 3 bases, with 21 bases spanning the gap. Germline values: CDR1 SNHLY, CDR2 FYNNEI. The CDR3 is 16 residues long. The chain's CDR3 is CASSKGGPSRTDTQYF. The CDR3 nucleotides read TGTGCCAGCTCCAAGGGGGGGCCGAGTCGGACAGATACGCAGTATTTT.

The rearrangement uses TRBV5-1 and TRBJ1-1, with D unclear. Germline V gene sequence: CDR1 SGHRS, CDR2 YFSETQ. Between the trimmed V and J ends, which lost 0 bases and 4 bases, there was a span of 13 bases. The CDR3 sequence is 15 residues long. This chain's CDR3 is CASSLAGGIGTEAFF. The CDR3 DNA reads TGCGCCAGCAGCTTGGCCGGCGGGATTGGCACTGAAGCTTTCTTT.

This clone was detected only once. The rearrangement joins TRBV10-2 to TRBJ2-2; TRBD1 agrees at 8 bases. J was trimmed by 6 bases and V by 5 bases; bases with no gene match: 11. Germline CDR1 and CDR2: WSHSY and SAAADI. There are 16 residues in the CDR3. The CDR3 DNA sequence: TGCGCCAGCAGTTACCCAGGGGGCAGCTTCTCCGGGGAGCTGTTTTTT. Its translation: CASSYPGGSFSGELFF.

This chain connects TRBV4-1 to TRBJ1-1, with TRBD1 as a possible D gene (5 bases). The V end was cut by 0 bases, the J end by 4 bases, with 12 bases between. Germline loops: CDR1 MGHRA, CDR2 YSYEKL. The length of the CDR3 is 15 residues. The CDR3 loop is CASSQETVRGTEAFF. The CDR3 DNA follows: TGCGCCAGCAGCCAAGAGACAGTTCGGGGCACTGAAGCTTTCTTT.

The chain uses TRBV6-2 or TRBV6-3 and TRBJ1-5; 8 bases match TRBD1. CDR3 length: 16 residues. The germline gives CDR1 MNHEY, CDR2 SVGEGT. After removal of 7 bases from V and 4 bases from J, the junction contained 12 bases not matched to a gene. The CDR3 spells CASTPLTGDGNQPQHF. CDR3 in DNA: TGTGCCAGCACCCCTTTGACAGGGGACGGGAATCAGCCCCAGCATTTT.

V is TRBV18 and J is TRBJ1-1; D might be TRBD1 (5 bases). The CDR3 totals 14 residues. The germline gives CDR1 KGHSH, CDR2 LQKENI. V was clipped by 5 bases and J by 1 base, with 11 bases between them. The DNA of the CDR3 is TGTGCCAGCTCAGCCCTCGACAGGAACACTGAAGCTTTCTTT. Translated, it gives CASSALDRNTEAFF. Variable domain in full (rest from reference TRBV18 and TRBJ1-1): NAGVMQNPRHLVRRRGQEARLRCSPMKGHSHVYWYRQLPEEGLKFMVYLQKENIIDESGMPKERFSAEFPKEGPSILRIQQVVRGDSAAYFCASSALDRNTEAFFGQGTRLTVV.

The chain uses TRBV6-2 or TRBV6-3 and TRBJ2-2; D remains unclear. The CDR3 contains 13 residues. Deletions cut 6 bases from V and 1 base from J, with 6 bases between. In germline, CDR1 is MNHEY, CDR2 SVGEGT. The CDR3 here is CASSQWNTGELFF. DNA of the CDR3: TGTGCCAGCAGCCAATGGAACACCGGGGAGCTGTTTTTT.

This clone occurred once. The chain has TRBV4-3 and TRBJ2-5; TRBD1 matches 8 bases. The CDR3 covers 17 residues. CDR1 and CDR2 (germline): LGHNA, YSLEER. V gave up 1 base and J gave up 2 bases; unmatched junction bases: 9. As DNA, the CDR3 is TGCGCCAGCAGCCAAGGTGCAGGGGGCAATCTTCAAGAGACCCAGTACTTC. It encodes CASSQGAGGNLQETQYF.

The chain recombines TRBV30 with TRBJ1-5, with D possibly matching TRBD1 (6 bases). Germline CDR1 and CDR2: GTSNPN and SVGIG (reference sequence). V lost 2 bases and J lost 5, with 10 bases in between. This CDR3 contains 13 residues. The chain's CDR3 is CAWSPQGDQPQHF. CDR3 in DNA: TGTGCCTGGAGTCCACAGGGAGATCAGCCCCAGCATTTT.

V usage is TRBV3-1 (or the pseudogene TRBV3-2) and J usage is TRBJ2-5, with D unresolved. Between the trimmed V and J ends, which lost 8 bases and 2 bases, there was a span of 15 bases. The CDR3 has 14 amino acids. Germline V gives CDR1 LGHDT, CDR2 YNNKEL (reference sequence). The CDR3 sequence is CASPRSRIQETQYF. The CDR3 nucleotides are TGTGCCAGCCCAAGGTCTAGGATTCAAGAGACCCAGTACTTC.

The V and J genes are TRBV14 and TRBJ1-4; TRBD1 matches at 7 bases. The V gene's germline CDR1 is SGHDN and CDR2 FVKESK. This CDR3 spans 15 amino acids. Trimming cost V 2 bases and J 8 bases; bases outside gene matches: 8. The CDR3 DNA sequence: TGTGCCAGCAGCCAACAGGACAGGAGGGCCGAAAAACTGTTTTTT. It encodes CASSQQDRRAEKLFF.

The chain employs TRBV7-6 and TRBJ2-5, with TRBD2 as a possible D gene (6 bases). Trimming cost V 4 bases and J 10 bases, with 22 bases left between them. CDR3 size: 15 residues. The germline gives CDR1 SGHVS, CDR2 FNYEAQ. The CDR3 coding sequence is TGTGCCAGCAGCTCAACTTCGCGGGGTGGGGACGACCAGTACTTC. This codes for CASSSTSRGGDDQYF.

The V call is TRBV2, the J call TRBJ1-5; possible D gene TRBD1, 6 bases. The CDR3 contains 14 residues. Germline V lookup: CDR1 SNHLY, CDR2 FYNNEI. V lost 6 bases and J lost 4, with 13 bases in between. This CDR3 reads CASSSGVGNQPQHF. For the CDR3, the DNA is TGTGCCAGCAGCTCAGGGGTAGGGAATCAGCCCCAGCATTTT. The full variable domain, in which reference TRBV2 and TRBJ1-5 provide the parts outside the CDR3, is EPEVTQTPSHQVTQMGQEVILRCVPISNHLYFYWYRQILGQKVEFLVSFYNNEISEKSEIFDDQFSVERPDGSNFTLKIRSTKLEDSAMYFCASSSGVGNQPQHFGDGTRLSIL.

This clone came up once. V is TRBV21-1 and J is TRBJ2-7. TRBV21-1 has pseudogene status. CDR3 length equals 12 residues. The CDR3 spells CALGWDTYEQYV. The CDR3 DNA sequence: TGTGCCCTTGGGTGGGATACCTACGAGCAGTACGTC.

This clone was recorded only once. The V and J genes are TRBV19 and TRBJ2-3, with TRBD1 matching over 8 bases. CDR1 is LNHDA and CDR2 is SQIVND in the germline V gene (reference sequence). The CDR3 totals 15 residues. Unmatched junction bases numbered 7, after V lost 2 bases and J lost 6 bases. CDR3 in amino acids: CASSIPGQGADTQYF. The CDR3 DNA is TGTGCCAGTAGTATACCTGGCCAGGGGGCTGATACGCAGTATTTT.

The gene calls are TRBV27 and TRBJ2-2, with TRBD2 matching over 8 bases. CDR3 size: 16 residues. The V gene's germline CDR1 is MNHEY and CDR2 SMNVEV (reference sequence). J gave up 0 bases and V 6 bases, and 6 bases lay outside the gene matches. CDR3 region: CASRAAGDSNTGELFF. The CDR3 DNA is TGTGCCAGCAGAGCAGCGGGGGATTCGAACACCGGGGAGCTGTTTTTT.

The sample holds a few counts of this clone. V gene TRBV9 combines with J gene TRBJ1-4; 10 bases match TRBD1. This CDR3 is built from 14 residues. Germline values: CDR1 SGDLS, CDR2 YYNGEE. Losses at the gene ends were 6 bases for V and 6 bases for J; bases not matched to a gene: 5. CDR3 DNA sequence: TGTGCCAGCACCGCCGGGACAGGGGATGAAAAACTGTTTTTT. Translated, it gives CASTAGTGDEKLFF.

This CDR3 is CASRAPGGYGYTF. The CDR3 nucleotides are TGTGCCAGCAGGGCCCCCGGGGGCTATGGCTACACCTTC. The chain links TRBV6-5 to TRBJ1-2; possible D gene TRBD1, 5 bases. Germline V gene data show CDR1 as MNHEY and CDR2 as SVGAGI. The CDR3 length is 13 residues. V shed 6 bases and J shed 4 bases, with 12 bases lying between them.

The chain couples TRBV28 to TRBJ2-6; D might be TRBD1 or TRBD2, each matching 5 bases. This CDR3 has 18 residues. V was shortened by 2 bases and J by 0 bases, with 14 bases between the two germline ends. Germline-derived CDR1 and CDR2 are MDHEN and SYDVKM. The CDR3 protein is CASSLQGTGISGANVLTF. As DNA, the CDR3 is TGTGCCAGCAGTTTACAAGGGACGGGGATCTCTGGGGCCAACGTCCTGACTTTC.

This sequence joins TRBV12-3 or TRBV12-4 and TRBJ1-2, with D possibly matching TRBD1 (6 bases). This CDR3 has 12 residues. Trimming shortened V by 5 bases and J by 11 bases, and 15 bases separated the two germline ends. The CDR3 DNA is TGTGCCAGCAGTCCTGGGACATATACTTACACCTTC. Amino acids: CASSPGTYTYTF.